The source of this T cell receptor (beta chain) is a study of T-cell memory formation after mild COVID-19. Findings and caveats of the study: Mainly CM and EM harbored the contracting CD4+ clones; mainly EMRA harbored the CD8+ ones. Cross-reactive memory appears to have joined, as suggested by some responding clones showing up in pre-infection memory.

As concerns this clonotype: Its antigen is currently unknown.

TCRdb used MiXCR to reprocess the 5' RACE reads, holding one entry per CDR3 protein. This table holds 160,000 or so distinct CDR3 sequences, 25% to 40% found once. Per germline, CDR1 MNHNY and CDR2 SVGAGI (reference sequence). The CDR3 is 14 amino acids. V lost 2 bases and J 10 bases, leaving 12 bases between the germline ends. This rearrangement joins TRBV6-6 to TRBJ1-6; possibly TRBD1 for D (6 bases). The source of this sequence is an adult woman who had mild COVID-19 (a few samples of this study predate the infection). Cell type and time point are not known. The sample was PBMCs or a T cell subset sorted from them (not recorded which). CDR3 sequence (DNA): TGTGCCAGCAGTTACACTCGTGGGGGCTCACCCCTCCACTTT. Its translation: CASSYTRGGSPLHF.